Following are 13 T cell receptor beta chains from one sample sequenced in a study of CD8 T cells in ankylosing spondylitis. TCRdb re-called the 5' RACE reads with MiXCR, one entry per CDR3 protein. The sample gives around 280,000 distinct CDR3 sequences, 15% to 25% of which show up once; less than 9% is in the top ten. The sequencing sample was made of blood, either unsorted or a sorted T cell fraction (not recorded which). Receptor source: a male donor with ankylosing spondylitis or in good health (not recorded which).

V gene TRBV12-3 or TRBV12-4 combines with J gene TRBJ1-3, with D tentatively TRBD1 (6 bases). This CDR3 is 15 amino acids long. The V and J ends lost 3 bases and 0 bases respectively, with 9 bases between them. DNA of the CDR3: TGTGCCAGCAGTTTGGGGGCCCCCTCTGGAAACACCATATATTTT. This codes for CASSLGAPSGNTIYF.

This chain joins TRBV6-2 or TRBV6-3 and TRBJ2-2; the D gene could be TRBD1 or TRBD2 (5 bases each). The germline V gene has CDR1 MNHEY and CDR2 SVGEGT. The CDR3 has 13 amino acids. The CDR3 reads CTICRGHTGELFF. The DNA for the CDR3 is TGTACCATCTGTAGGGGACACACCGGGGAGCTGTTTTTT.

The chain joins TRBV10-3 to TRBJ2-3, with 14 bases aligning to TRBD2. The V gene's germline CDR1 is ENHRY and CDR2 SYGVKD. The CDR3 length is 16 residues. The trim removed 10 bases at V and 1 base at J, leaving 7 bases unmatched. The CDR3 DNA follows: TGTGCCACAGGACTAGCGGGAGGCGGGCGCACAGATACGCAGTATTTT. Translating it yields CATGLAGGGRTDTQYF.

This clonotype has just a few counts. The chain couples TRBV15 to TRBJ1-1; tentatively, D is TRBD1 (6 bases). Germline loops: CDR1 LNHNV, CDR2 YYDKDF (reference sequence). V gave up 7 bases and J gave up 2 bases, with 14 bases separating them. The CDR3 runs 14 residues. CDR3 coding DNA: TGTGCCACCATAAGGGGGGGAACAAACACTGAAGCTTTCTTT. Translation gives CATIRGGTNTEAFF.

There are a few counts of this clonotype. This chain connects TRBV29-1 to TRBJ2-1; no definite D call. Germline CDR1 reads SQVTM; CDR2 reads ANQGSEA. V was trimmed by 3 bases and J by 5 bases, leaving 17 bases between them. This CDR3 comprises 15 residues. This CDR3 is CSVESDWGVHNEQFF. DNA of the CDR3: TGCAGCGTTGAGAGTGATTGGGGTGTCCACAATGAGCAGTTCTTC.

This clonotype was seen only a few times. The chain links TRBV5-1 to TRBJ2-2; the D gene is possibly TRBD2 (5 bases). This CDR3 is built from 16 residues. The germline gives CDR1 SGHRS, CDR2 YFSETQ. V was shortened by 4 bases and J by 5 bases, with 18 bases between the two germline ends. The CDR3 DNA follows: TGCGCCAGCAGCCCGGAGGTACTAGGGATTACCGGGGAGCTGTTTTTT. Protein sequence: CASSPEVLGITGELFF.

This clonotype was detected a few times. The chain carries TRBV28 and TRBJ2-1; 10 nucleotides line up with TRBD2. Trimming took 8 bases from V and 8 from J; bases not matched to a gene: 15. The CDR3 is 16 residues long. Germline CDR1 reads MDHEN; CDR2 reads SYDVKM. The CDR3 DNA sequence: TGTGCCAGCCCCCCGGCAGGGCTAGCGGGAGATGATGAGCAGTTCTTC. Protein sequence: CASPPAGLAGDDEQFF.

The rearrangement uses TRBV4-1 and TRBJ1-1; D is perhaps TRBD1 (6 bases). The CDR3 length is 15 residues. Trimming removed 5 bases from V and 1 base from J, with 14 bases in between. Germline assignment: CDR1 MGHRA and CDR2 YSYEKL. The CDR3 protein is CASSRQEGQNTEAFF. In DNA form, the CDR3 reads TGCGCCAGCAGCAGGCAAGAGGGACAGAACACTGAAGCTTTCTTT.

This clonotype was detected a few times. This sequence joins TRBV20-1 and TRBJ2-1; 8 positions match TRBD1. V shed 7 bases and J 6 bases; nucleotides not matched to a gene: 8. Germline loops: CDR1 DFQATT, CDR2 SNEGSKA (reference sequence). The CDR3 sequence is 13 residues long. CDR3 in DNA: TGCAGTGTCTGGACAGGGACCTCCAATGAGCAGTTCTTC. Its protein is CSVWTGTSNEQFF.

In DNA, the CDR3 is TGTGCCAGCAGTCAACAAGGGGGGAGCACCGGGGAGCTGTTTTTT. The encoded protein is CASSQQGGSTGELFF. The J gene is TRBJ2-2, the V gene TRBV25-1; D may be TRBD1 or TRBD2 (6 bases each). Germline CDR1 reads MGHDK; CDR2 reads SYGVNS. V lost 5 bases to trimming and J lost 4 bases, with 14 bases between them. This CDR3 is 15 amino acids long. The full variable domain, its missing parts supplied by reference TRBV25-1 and TRBJ2-2, is EADIYQTPRYLVIGTGKKITLECSQTMGHDKMYWYQQDPGMELHLIHYSYGVNSTEKGDLSSESTVSRIRTEHFPLTLESARPSHTSQYLCASSQQGGSTGELFFGEGSRLTVL.

The chain joins TRBV9 to TRBJ1-2, with a tentative D call TRBD1 (5 bases). Trimming removed 2 bases at V and 5 bases at J, with 10 bases between. This CDR3 region has 13 residues. Germline V gives CDR1 SGDLS, CDR2 YYNGEE. CDR3 DNA: TGTGCCAGCAGCGTGTCAGGGTCGTATGGCTACACCTTC. Protein product: CASSVSGSYGYTF.

The genes are TRBV10-2 and TRBJ2-2; 7 bases map to TRBD1. After removal of 10 bases from V and 6 bases from J, the junction contained 8 bases not matched to a gene. The CDR3 covers 13 residues. Germline loops: CDR1 WSHSY, CDR2 SAAADI. CDR3 residues: CAITGDWSGELFF. The CDR3 nucleotides read TGCGCCATTACAGGGGATTGGTCCGGGGAGCTGTTTTTT.

This chain connects TRBV12-3 or TRBV12-4 to TRBJ2-1; 8 bases are a match to TRBD1. The CDR3 loop spans 16 amino acids. The V gene end was trimmed by 1 base and the J gene end by 7 bases; junction bases not matched to a gene: 9. The CDR3 spells CASSLVRTGQRNEQFF. CDR3 in DNA: TGTGCCAGCAGTTTAGTTCGGACAGGGCAGAGGAATGAGCAGTTCTTC.